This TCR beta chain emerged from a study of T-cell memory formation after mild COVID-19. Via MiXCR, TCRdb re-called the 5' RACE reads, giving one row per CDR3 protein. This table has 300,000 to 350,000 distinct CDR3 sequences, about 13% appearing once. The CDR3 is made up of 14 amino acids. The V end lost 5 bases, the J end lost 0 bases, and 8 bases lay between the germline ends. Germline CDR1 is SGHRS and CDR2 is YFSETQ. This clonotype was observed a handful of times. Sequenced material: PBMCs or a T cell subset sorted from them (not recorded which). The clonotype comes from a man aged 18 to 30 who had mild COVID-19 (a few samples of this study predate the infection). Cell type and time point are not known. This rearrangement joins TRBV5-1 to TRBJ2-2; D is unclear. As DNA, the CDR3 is TGCGCCAGCAGAACTGACCCGAACACCGGGGAGCTGTTTTTT. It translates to CASRTDPNTGELFF.